The clone carrying this T cell receptor (beta chain) has only a few counts. A template switching step contributed a universal primer site, while unique molecular identifiers were present in the cDNA. In TCRdb, the 5' RACE reads were re-called with MiXCR into one record per CDR3 protein. The sample lists 1.5 million to 2 million distinct CDR3 sequences, around 29% occurring once. These data come from a study of identical twins. V was pared by 5 bases and J by 5 bases, with 6 bases between. CDR3 length: 11 residues. Germline lookup yields CDR1 SEHNR and CDR2 FQNEAQ (reference sequence). The TCR sequence derives from a newborn girl in good health. Material for sequencing was cord blood. The gene calls are TRBV7-9 and TRBJ1-2, with unresolved D. CDR3: CASSPFYGYTF. Here the CDR3 DNA reads TGTGCCAGCAGCCCGTTTTATGGCTACACCTTC.